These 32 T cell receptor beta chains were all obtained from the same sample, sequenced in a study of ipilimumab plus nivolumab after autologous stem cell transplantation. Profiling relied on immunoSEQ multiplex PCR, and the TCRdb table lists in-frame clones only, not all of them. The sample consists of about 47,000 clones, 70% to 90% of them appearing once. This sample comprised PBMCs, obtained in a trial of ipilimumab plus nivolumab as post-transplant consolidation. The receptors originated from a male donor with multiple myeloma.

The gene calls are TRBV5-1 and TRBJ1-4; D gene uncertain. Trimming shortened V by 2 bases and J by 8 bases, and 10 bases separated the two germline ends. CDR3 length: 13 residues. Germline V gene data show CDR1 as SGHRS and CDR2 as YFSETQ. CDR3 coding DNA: TGCGCCAGCAGCTTCAGTAGGGAAGAAAAACTGTTTTTT. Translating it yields CASSFSREEKLFF.

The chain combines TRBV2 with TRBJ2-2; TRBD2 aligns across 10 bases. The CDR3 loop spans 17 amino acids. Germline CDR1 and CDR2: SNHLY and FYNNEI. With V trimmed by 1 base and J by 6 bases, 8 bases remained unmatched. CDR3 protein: CASSEVPGLALPGELFF. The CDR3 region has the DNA TGTGCCAGCAGTGAAGTTCCGGGACTAGCGCTTCCCGGGGAGCTGTTTTTT.

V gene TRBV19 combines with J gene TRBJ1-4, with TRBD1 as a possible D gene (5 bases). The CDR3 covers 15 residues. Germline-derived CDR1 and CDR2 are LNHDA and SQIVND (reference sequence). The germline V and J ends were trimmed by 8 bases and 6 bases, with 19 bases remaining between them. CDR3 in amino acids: CASAPITGVDEKLFF. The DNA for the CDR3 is TGTGCCAGTGCCCCAATCACAGGTGTCGATGAAAAACTGTTTTTT.

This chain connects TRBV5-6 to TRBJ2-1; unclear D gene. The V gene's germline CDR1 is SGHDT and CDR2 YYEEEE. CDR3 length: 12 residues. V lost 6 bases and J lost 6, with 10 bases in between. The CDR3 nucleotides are TGTGCCAGCACCATTTGGGCCAATGAGCAGTTCTTC. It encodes CASTIWANEQFF.

CDR3 in DNA: TGTGCCAGCAGCTTAGGAGTTCACAATGAGCAGTTCTTC. It yields the protein CASSLGVHNEQFF. The gene calls are TRBV7-8 and TRBJ2-1, with D hard to call. The germline CDR1 and CDR2 sequences are SGHVS and FQNEAQ. The V end was cut by 1 base, the J end by 5 bases, with 6 bases between. This CDR3 is 13 amino acids long.

The CDR3 loop reads CASSRPPPGEQYF. The CDR3 region has the DNA TGTGCCAGCAGTCGCCCCCCCCCGGGCGAGCAGTACTTC. The chain has TRBV2 and TRBJ2-5; D is unclear. The DNA end is a closer match to TRBJ2-7, so the J assignment may be wrong. CDR3 size: 13 residues. Germline CDR1 reads SNHLY; CDR2 reads FYNNEI.

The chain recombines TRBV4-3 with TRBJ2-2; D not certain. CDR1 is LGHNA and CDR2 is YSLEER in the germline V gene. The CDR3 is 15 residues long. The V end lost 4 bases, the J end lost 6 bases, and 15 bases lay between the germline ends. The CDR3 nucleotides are TGCGCCAGCAGCCCCAGACTGGTTTTTCCCGGGGAGCTGTTTTTT. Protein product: CASSPRLVFPGELFF.

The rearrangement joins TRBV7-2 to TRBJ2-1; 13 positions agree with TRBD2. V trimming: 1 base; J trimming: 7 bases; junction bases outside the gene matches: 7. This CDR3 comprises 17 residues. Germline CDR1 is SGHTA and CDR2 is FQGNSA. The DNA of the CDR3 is TGTGCCAGCAGCTTAGGACTAGCGGGGGGACGGTGGAATGAGCAGTTCTTC. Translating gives CASSLGLAGGRWNEQFF. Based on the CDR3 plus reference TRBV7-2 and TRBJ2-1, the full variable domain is GAGVSQSPSNKVTEKGKDVELRCDPISGHTALYWYRQSLGQGLEFLIYFQGNSAPDKSGLPSDRFSAERTGGSVSTLTIQRTQQEDSAVYLCASSLGLAGGRWNEQFFGPGTRLTVL.

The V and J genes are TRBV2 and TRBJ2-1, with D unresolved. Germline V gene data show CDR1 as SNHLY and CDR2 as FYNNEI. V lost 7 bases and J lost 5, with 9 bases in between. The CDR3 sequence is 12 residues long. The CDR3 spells CASKSDDNEQFF. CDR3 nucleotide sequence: TGTGCCAGCAAATCCGACGACAATGAGCAGTTCTTC.

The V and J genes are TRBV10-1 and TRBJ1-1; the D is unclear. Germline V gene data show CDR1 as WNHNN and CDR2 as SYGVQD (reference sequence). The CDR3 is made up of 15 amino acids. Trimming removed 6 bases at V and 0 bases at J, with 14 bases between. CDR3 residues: CASSPGGSLNTEAFF. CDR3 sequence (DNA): TGCGCCAGCAGCCCCGGCGGCAGCTTGAACACTGAAGCTTTCTTT.

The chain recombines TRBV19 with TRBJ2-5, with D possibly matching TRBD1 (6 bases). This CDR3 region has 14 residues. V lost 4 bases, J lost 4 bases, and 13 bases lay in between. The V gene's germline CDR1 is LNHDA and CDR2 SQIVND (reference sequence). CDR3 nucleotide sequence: TGTGCCAGTAGTAGGACAGAGGGGAGAGAGACCCAGTACTTC. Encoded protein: CASSRTEGRETQYF.

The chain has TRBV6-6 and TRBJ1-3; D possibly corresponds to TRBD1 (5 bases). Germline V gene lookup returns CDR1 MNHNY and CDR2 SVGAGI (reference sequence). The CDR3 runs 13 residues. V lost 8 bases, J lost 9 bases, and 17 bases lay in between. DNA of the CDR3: TGTGCCAGCCGACTATATCGGGGGAGCACCATATATTTT. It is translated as CASRLYRGSTIYF.

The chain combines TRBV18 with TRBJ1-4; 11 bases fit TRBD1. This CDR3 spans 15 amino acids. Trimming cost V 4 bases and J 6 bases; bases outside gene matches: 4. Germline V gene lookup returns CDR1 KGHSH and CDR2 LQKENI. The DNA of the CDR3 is TGTGCCAGCTCACAACGGACAGGGGGCGATGAAAAACTGTTTTTT. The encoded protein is CASSQRTGGDEKLFF.

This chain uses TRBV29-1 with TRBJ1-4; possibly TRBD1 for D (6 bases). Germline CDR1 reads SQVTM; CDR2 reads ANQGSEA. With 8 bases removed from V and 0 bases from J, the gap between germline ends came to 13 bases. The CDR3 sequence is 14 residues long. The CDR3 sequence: CSISGVATNEKLFF. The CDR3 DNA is TGCAGCATATCAGGGGTCGCAACTAATGAAAAACTGTTTTTT.

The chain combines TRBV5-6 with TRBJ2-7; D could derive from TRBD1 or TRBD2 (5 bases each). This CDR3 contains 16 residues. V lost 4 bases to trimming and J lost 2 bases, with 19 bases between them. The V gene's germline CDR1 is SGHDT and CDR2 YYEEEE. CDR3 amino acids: CASSSTNGAIPYEQYF. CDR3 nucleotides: TGTGCCAGCAGCAGCACAAACGGGGCAATTCCCTACGAGCAGTACTTC.

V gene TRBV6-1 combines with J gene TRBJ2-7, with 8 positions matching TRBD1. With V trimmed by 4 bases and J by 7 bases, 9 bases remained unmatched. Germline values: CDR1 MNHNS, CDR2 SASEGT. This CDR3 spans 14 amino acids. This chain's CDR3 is CASSVTGVLREQYF. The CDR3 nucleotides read TGTGCCAGCAGTGTGACAGGGGTCCTGAGGGAGCAGTACTTC.

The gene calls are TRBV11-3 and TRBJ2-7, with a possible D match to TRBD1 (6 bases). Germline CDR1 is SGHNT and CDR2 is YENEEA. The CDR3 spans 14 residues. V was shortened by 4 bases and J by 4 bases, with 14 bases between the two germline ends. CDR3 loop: CASSSNHRDYEQYF. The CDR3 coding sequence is TGTGCCAGCAGCTCAAACCACAGGGATTACGAGCAGTACTTC. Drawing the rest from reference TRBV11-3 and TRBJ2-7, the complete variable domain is EAGVVQSPRYKIIEKKQPVAFWCNPISGHNTLYWYLQNLGQGPELLIRYENEEAVDDSQLPKDRFSAERLKGVDSTLKIQPAELGDSAVYLCASSSNHRDYEQYFGPGTRLTVT.

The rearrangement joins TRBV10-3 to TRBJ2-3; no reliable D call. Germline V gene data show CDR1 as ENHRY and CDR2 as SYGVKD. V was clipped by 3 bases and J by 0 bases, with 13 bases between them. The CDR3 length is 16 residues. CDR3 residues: CAISELNPLSTDTQYF. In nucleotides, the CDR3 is TGTGCCATCAGTGAATTGAATCCCTTAAGCACAGATACGCAGTATTTT.

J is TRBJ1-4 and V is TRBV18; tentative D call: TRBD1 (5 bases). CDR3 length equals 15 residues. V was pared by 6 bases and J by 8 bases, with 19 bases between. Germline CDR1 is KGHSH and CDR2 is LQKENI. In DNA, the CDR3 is TGTGCCAGCTCCCCCCCTTCGGACACGGGGGAAAAACTGTTTTTT. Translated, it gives CASSPPSDTGEKLFF.

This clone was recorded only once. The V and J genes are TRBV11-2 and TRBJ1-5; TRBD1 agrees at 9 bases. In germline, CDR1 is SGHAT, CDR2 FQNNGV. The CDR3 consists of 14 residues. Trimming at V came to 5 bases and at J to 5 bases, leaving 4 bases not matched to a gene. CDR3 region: CASSPGDRDQPQHF. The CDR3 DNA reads TGTGCCAGCAGCCCAGGGGACAGGGATCAGCCCCAGCATTTT. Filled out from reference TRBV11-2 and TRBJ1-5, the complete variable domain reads EAGVAQSPRYKIIEKRQSVAFWCNPISGHATLYWYQQILGQGPKLLIQFQNNGVVDDSQLPKDRFSAERLKGVDSTLKIQPAKLEDSAVYLCASSPGDRDQPQHFGDGTRLSIL.

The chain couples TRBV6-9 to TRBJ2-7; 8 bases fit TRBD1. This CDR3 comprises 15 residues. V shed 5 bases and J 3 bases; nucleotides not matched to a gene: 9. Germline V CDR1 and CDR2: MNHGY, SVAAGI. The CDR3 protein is CASSGWTGKNYEQYF. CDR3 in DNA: TGTGCCAGCAGTGGTTGGACAGGGAAGAACTACGAGCAGTACTTC.

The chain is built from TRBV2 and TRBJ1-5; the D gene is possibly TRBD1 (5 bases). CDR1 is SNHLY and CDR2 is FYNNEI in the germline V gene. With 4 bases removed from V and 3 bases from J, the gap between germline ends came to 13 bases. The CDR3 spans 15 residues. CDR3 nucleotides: TGTGCCAGCAGTGTTCAGGGTAGGGACAATCAGCCCCAGCATTTT. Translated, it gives CASSVQGRDNQPQHF.

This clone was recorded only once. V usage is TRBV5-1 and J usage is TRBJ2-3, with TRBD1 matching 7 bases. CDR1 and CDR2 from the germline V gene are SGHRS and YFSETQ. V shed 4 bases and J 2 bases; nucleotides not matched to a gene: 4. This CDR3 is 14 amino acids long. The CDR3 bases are TGCGCCAGCAGCGTGGGACAGCACACAGATACGCAGTATTTT. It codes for CASSVGQHTDTQYF.

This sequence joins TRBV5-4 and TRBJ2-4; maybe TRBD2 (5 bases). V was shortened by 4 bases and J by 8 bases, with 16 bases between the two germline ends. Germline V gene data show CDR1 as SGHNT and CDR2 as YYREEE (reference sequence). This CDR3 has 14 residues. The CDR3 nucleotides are TGTGCCAGCAGCCCGGACCAAGCGGTGTACATTCAGTACTTC. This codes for CASSPDQAVYIQYF.

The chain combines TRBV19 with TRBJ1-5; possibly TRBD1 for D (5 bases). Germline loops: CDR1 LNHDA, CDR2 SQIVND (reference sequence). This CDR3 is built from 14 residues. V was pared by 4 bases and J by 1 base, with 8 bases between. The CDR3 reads CASSKTASNQPQHF. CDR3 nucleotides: TGTGCCAGTAGTAAGACAGCAAGCAATCAGCCCCAGCATTTT.

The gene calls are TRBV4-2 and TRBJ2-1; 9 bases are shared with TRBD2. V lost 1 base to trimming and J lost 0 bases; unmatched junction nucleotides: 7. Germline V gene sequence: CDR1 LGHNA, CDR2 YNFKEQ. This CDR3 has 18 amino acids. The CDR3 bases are TGTGCCAGCAGCCAAGGGAGGACTAGCGAGGCCTCCTACAATGAGCAGTTCTTC. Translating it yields CASSQGRTSEASYNEQFF.

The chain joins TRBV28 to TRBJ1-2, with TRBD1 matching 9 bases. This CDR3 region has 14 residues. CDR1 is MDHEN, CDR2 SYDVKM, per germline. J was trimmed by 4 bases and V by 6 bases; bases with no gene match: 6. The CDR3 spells CASSKQGAGYGYTF. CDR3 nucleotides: TGTGCCAGCAGCAAACAGGGGGCAGGCTATGGCTACACCTTC.

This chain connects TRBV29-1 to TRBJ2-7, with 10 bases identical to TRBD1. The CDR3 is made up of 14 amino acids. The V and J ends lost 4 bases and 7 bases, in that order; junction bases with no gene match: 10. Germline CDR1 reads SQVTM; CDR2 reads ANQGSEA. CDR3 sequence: CSVGSGTGVYEQYF. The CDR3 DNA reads TGCAGCGTTGGATCCGGGACAGGGGTTTATGAGCAGTACTTC.

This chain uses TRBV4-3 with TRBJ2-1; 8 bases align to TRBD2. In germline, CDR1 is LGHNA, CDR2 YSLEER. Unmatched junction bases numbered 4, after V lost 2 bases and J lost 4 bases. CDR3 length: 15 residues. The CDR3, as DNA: TGCGCCAGCAGCCAAACTAGCGGCTATTACAATGAGCAGTTCTTC. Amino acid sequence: CASSQTSGYYNEQFF.

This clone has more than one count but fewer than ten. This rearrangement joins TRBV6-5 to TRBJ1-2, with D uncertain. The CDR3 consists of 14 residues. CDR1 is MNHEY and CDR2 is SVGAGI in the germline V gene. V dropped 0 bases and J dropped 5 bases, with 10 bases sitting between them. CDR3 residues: CASSYSGVEYGYTF. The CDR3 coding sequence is TGTGCCAGCAGTTACTCCGGGGTGGAGTATGGCTACACCTTC.

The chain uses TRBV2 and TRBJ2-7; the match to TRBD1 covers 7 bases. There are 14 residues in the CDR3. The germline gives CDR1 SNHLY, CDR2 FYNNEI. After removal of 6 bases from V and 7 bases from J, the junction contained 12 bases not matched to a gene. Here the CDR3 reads CASSPGTVSLEQYF. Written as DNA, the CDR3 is TGTGCCAGCAGCCCCGGGACAGTTTCTTTGGAGCAGTACTTC.

CDR3 amino acids: CASSAWMNTEAFF. DNA of the CDR3: TGTGCCAGCAGCGCATGGATGAACACTGAAGCTTTCTTT. V and J are TRBV9 and TRBJ1-1; D ambiguous. This CDR3 region has 13 residues. Germline assignment: CDR1 SGDLS and CDR2 YYNGEE. Trimming removed 3 bases from V and 0 bases from J, with 6 bases in between.